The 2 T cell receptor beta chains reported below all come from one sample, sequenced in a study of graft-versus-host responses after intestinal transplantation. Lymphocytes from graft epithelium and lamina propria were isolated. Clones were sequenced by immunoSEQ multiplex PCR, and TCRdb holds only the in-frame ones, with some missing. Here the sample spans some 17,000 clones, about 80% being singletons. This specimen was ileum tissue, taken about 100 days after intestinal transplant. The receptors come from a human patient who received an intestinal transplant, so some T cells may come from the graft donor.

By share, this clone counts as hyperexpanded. CDR3 coding DNA: TGTGCCAGGGGACAGGAAGAGTACTATGGCTACACCTTC. It translates to CARGQEEYYGYTF. V gene TRBV2 combines with J gene TRBJ1-2; the match to TRBD1 covers 8 bases. The CDR3 contains 13 residues. Germline CDR1 SNHLY, CDR2 FYNNEI. V dropped 9 bases and J dropped 3; count of bases not matched to a gene: 6.

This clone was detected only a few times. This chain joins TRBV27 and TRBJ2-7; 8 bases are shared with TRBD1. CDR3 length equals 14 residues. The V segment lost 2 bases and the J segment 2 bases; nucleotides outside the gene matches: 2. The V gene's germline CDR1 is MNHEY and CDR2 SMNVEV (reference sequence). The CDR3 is CASSLAQGAYEQYF. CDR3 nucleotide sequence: TGTGCCAGCAGTTTAGCACAGGGGGCCTACGAGCAGTACTTC.